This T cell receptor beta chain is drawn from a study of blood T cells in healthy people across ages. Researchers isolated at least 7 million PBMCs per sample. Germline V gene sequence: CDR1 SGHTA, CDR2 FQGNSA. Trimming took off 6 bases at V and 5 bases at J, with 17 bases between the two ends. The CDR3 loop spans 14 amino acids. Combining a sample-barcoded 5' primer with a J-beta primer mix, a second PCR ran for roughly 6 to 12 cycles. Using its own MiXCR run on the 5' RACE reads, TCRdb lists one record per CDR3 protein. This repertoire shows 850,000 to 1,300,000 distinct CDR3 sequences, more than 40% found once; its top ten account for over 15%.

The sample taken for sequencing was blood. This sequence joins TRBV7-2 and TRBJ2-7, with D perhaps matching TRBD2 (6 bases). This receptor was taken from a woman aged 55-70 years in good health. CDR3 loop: CASSVRTLAHEQYF. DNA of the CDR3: TGTGCCAGCAGTGTCCGTACACTAGCCCACGAGCAGTACTTC.